The clone carrying this TCR beta chain showed up many times. The antigen is not known. The source of the sample is a study of T cells in Graves' hyperthyroidism and ophthalmopathy. Across the study: Peripheral blood was drawn at first diagnosis, prior to all treatment.

RNA transcripts yielded amplified TCR beta CDR3 regions. First-round RT-PCR of the TCR CDR3 relied on the HTBI primer set. TCRdb ran MiXCR on the multiplex PCR reads and lists one entry per CDR3 protein. Of roughly 510,000 distinct CDR3 sequences in the sample, less than 25% are singletons; the top ten hold 26%. Diagnoses used clinical symptoms, serum thyroxine and TRAb, thyroid ultrasound and orbital computed tomography. This CDR3 comprises 16 residues. Per the germline V gene, CDR1 is SNHLY and CDR2 is FYNNEI. V dropped 5 bases and J dropped 1 base, with 17 bases sitting between them. Points from the study as a whole: Ophthalmopathy was distinguished from stable hyperthyroidism by 13 V-J signatures. Peripheral blood also featured most of the thyroid clonotypes expanded above 0.001.

This receptor was taken from a man aged 18 to 29 with Graves' hyperthyroidism. Specimen: blood. J is TRBJ1-1 and V is TRBV2; no clear D gene. DNA of the CDR3: TGTGCCAGCAGTAAACCCCCCCGGGCTTCGAACACTGAAGCTTTCTTT. It translates to CASSKPPRASNTEAFF.